This T cell receptor (beta chain) was identified during a study of cytomegalovirus exposure and HLA in healthy donors. Study-level results: In a later analysis, the majority of CMV-associated beta chains seemingly showed HLA restriction. The study flagged about 150 TCR beta chains as cytomegalovirus-associated. Within an earlier analysis, most TCR beta V segments proved productive either about 90% or about 30% of the time.

Remarks on this clone: Its antigen remains unidentified.

Each donor was nominally healthy when sampled (though unrecorded immune exposures were likely). The primer mix had 60 Vbeta and 13 Jbeta primers. The repertoire was sequenced with immunoSEQ multiplex PCR; TCRdb's copy has only in-frame clones and lacks some. The sample totals 140,000 or so clones. There are 11 residues in the CDR3. V lost 3 bases to trimming and J lost 7 bases, with 10 bases between them. Germline CDR1 GTSNPN, CDR2 SVGIG (reference sequence). This TCR was recovered from a male donor in good health and CMV-seronegative. What was sequenced was PBMCs. The J gene is TRBJ2-7, the V gene TRBV30; D is perhaps TRBD2 (6 bases). The CDR3 spells CAWRGGFEQYF. Written as DNA, the CDR3 is TGTGCCTGGAGGGGGGGTTTTGAGCAGTACTTC.